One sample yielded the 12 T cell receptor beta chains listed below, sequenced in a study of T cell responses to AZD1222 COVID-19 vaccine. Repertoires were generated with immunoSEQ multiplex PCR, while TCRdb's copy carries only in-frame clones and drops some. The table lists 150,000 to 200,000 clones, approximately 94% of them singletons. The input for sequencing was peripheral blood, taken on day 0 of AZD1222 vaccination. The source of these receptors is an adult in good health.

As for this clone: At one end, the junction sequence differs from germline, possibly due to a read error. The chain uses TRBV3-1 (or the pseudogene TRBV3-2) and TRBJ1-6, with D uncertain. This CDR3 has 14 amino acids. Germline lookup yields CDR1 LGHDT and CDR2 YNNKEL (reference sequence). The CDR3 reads CASSQAGANSPLHF. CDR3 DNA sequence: TGTGCCAGCAGTCAAGCCGGCGCAAATTCACCCCTCCACTTT.

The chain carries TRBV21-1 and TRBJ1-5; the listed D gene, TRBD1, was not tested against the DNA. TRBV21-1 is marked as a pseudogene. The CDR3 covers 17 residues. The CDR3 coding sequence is TGTGCCAGCAGCAGAGAGGGAGACAGGGATAGCAATCAGCCCCAGCATTTT. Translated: CASSREGDRDSNQPQHF.

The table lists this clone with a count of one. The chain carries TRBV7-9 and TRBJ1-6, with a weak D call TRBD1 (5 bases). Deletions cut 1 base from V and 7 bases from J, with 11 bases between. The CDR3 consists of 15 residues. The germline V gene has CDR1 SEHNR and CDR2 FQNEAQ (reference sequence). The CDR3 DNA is TGTGCCAGCAGCTTAGACGGGACGGAGAATTCACCCCTCCACTTT. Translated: CASSLDGTENSPLHF.

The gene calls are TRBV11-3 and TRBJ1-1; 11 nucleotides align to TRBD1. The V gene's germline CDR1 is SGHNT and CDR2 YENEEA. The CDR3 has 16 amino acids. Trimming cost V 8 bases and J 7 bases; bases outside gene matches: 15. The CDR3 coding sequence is TGTGCCAGCGGCCTCCGGGACAGGGGGGGAACGGATGAAGCTTTCTTT. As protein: CASGLRDRGGTDEAFF. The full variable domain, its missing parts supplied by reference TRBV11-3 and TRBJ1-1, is EAGVVQSPRYKIIEKKQPVAFWCNPISGHNTLYWYLQNLGQGPELLIRYENEEAVDDSQLPKDRFSAERLKGVDSTLKIQPAELGDSAVYLCASGLRDRGGTDEAFFGQGTRLTVV.

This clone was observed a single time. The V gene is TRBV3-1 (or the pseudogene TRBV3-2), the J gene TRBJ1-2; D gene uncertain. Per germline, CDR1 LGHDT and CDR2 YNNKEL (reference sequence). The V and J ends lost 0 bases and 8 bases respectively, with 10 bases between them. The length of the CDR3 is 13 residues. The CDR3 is CASSQEPRAGYTF. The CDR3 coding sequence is TGTGCCAGCAGCCAAGAACCGAGGGCCGGCTACACCTTC.

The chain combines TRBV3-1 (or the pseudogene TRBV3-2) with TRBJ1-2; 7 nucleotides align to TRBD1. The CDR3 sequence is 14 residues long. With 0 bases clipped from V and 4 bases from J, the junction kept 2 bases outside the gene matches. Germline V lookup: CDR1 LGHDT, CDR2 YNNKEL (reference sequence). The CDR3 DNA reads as TGTGCCAGCAGCCAAGAGGGACAGTTCTATGGCTACACCTTC. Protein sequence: CASSQEGQFYGYTF.

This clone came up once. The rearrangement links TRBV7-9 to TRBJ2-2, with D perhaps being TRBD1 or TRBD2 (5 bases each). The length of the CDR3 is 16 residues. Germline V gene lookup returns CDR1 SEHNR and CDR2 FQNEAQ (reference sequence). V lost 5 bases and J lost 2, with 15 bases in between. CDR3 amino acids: CASSISGTINTGELFF. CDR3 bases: TGTGCCAGCAGCATTTCCGGGACCATAAACACCGGGGAGCTGTTTTTT.

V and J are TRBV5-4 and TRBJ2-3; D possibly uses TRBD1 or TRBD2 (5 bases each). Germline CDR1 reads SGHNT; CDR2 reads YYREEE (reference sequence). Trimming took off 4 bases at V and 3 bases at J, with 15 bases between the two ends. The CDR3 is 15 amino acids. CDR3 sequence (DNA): TGTGCCAGCAGCCGCCGGGACGAGGGGACAGATACGCAGTATTTT. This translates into CASSRRDEGTDTQYF.

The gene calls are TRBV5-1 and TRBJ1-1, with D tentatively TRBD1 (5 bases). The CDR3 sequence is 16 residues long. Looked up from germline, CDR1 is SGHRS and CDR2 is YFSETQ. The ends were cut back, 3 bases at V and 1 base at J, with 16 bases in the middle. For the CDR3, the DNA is TGCGCCAGCAGCTCAGGCCACGGGGGACCGAACACTGAAGCTTTCTTT. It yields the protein CASSSGHGGPNTEAFF.

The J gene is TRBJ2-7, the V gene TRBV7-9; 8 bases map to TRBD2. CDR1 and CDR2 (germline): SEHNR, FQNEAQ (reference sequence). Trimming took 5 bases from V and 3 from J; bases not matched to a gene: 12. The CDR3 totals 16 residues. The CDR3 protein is CASSAIRAGEIYEQYF. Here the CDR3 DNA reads TGTGCCAGCAGCGCCATAAGAGCGGGAGAAATCTACGAGCAGTACTTC.

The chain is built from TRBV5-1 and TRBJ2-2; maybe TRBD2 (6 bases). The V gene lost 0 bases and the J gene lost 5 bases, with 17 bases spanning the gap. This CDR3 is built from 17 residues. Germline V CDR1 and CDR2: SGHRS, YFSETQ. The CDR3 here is CASSLAWGEPTTGELFF. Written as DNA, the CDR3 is TGCGCCAGCAGCTTGGCATGGGGGGAGCCCACGACCGGGGAGCTGTTTTTT.

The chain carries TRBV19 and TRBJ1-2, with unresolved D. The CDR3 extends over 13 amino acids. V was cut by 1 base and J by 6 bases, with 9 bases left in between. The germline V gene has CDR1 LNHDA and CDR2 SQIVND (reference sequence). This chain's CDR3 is CASSIAKNNGYTF. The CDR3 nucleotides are TGTGCCAGTAGTATAGCCAAGAACAATGGCTACACCTTC. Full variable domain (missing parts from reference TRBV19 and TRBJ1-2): DGGITQSPKYLFRKEGQNVTLSCEQNLNHDAMYWYRQDPGQGLRLIYYSQIVNDFQKGDIAEGYSVSREKKESFPLTVTSAQKNPTAFYLCASSIAKNNGYTFGSGTRLTVV.